This TCR beta chain was documented in a study of T cell responses to AZD1222 COVID-19 vaccine. Assay used: immunoSEQ multiplex PCR; TCRdb lists only in-frame clones, some missing. Altogether some 54,000 clones are present, roughly nine tenths being singletons, with the ten largest covering less than 2%. The germline V gene has CDR1 MDHEN and CDR2 SYDVKM. The CDR3 length is 15 residues. Trimming stripped 5 bases from V and 3 bases from J, with 14 bases between. The clonotype was recovered from an adult in good health. Sequencing used peripheral blood, obtained on day 0 of AZD1222 vaccination. The chain is built from TRBV28 and TRBJ1-5, with D hard to call. As DNA, the CDR3 is TGTGCCAGCAGTAAACGCCTGGGTGTCAATCAGCCCCAGCATTTT. Amino acids: CASSKRLGVNQPQHF.